This entry features one T cell receptor beta chain sequence. This clonotype was detected ten times or more. Its antigen is still unknown. No per-base quality is available; no much larger clone lies one base away. The library relied on RT-PCR. The sequencer was an Illumina HiSeq 2500. TCRdb reprocessed the public reads (quality trimming at Q25 with fastp, clone calling with MiXCR) and kept in-frame beta chains. Records with the same CDR3 protein are collapsed into one entry carrying the most frequent genes and DNA. Within this sample are about 300,000 distinct CDR3 sequences, with approximately 20% of them counted one time only. The ten biggest clones cover 10% to 13% of the sample. Spanning cysteine to phenylalanine, the CDR3 consists of 13 amino acids. The sequence is cut down to CDR3 DNA, 39 bases in frame from base 1. From the germline V gene, CDR1 is SNHLY and CDR2 is FYNNEI. V is shortened by 6 bases, J by 4 bases, and the region joining them spans 10 bases.

The data originate from a study of response to subunit inactivated influenza vaccine listed by TCRdb under 2018. Broadly, across the study: To follow how T cells responded to a trivalent subunit inactivated influenza vaccine, the researchers relied on deep quantitative profiling of the T cell receptor repertoire.

Points the paper makes about the study in general: According to the authors, only a limited number of new T cells may be recruited by each seasonal influenza vaccination.

The rearrangement combines TRBV2 with TRBJ2-1, with the D gene tentatively TRBD1 or TRBD2, based on 5 matching bases in each. The origin of this receptor is a man between 50 and 75 years old who received an inactivated influenza vaccine. Donor details come from another sample of the same person, matched by shared clones. Sequenced material: PBMCs from blood, taken less than 22 months after vaccination. The sequenced DNA: TGTGCCAGCAGGCCGGGACCTTACAATGAGCAGTTCTTC. The resulting protein is CASRPGPYNEQFF.